This TCR beta chain was captured in a study of neurological immune-mediated disorders (dated 2019 in TCRdb). Study-wide context: Using UMI-based sequencing, the study compared peripheral blood TCR-beta repertoires from patients with HTLV-I-associated myelopathy (HAM/TSP), patients with multiple sclerosis, and healthy controls. The 95 to 120 TCR-beta libraries included longitudinal samples, technical triplicates and paired sorted CD4+ and CD8+ T-cell subsets alongside PBMC samples. The cohort comprised 68 subjects: 15 or so HAM/TSP patients, approximately 34 multiple sclerosis patients and 20 or so healthy controls. The full study reports these points: No identical CDR3 amino acid sequences were found to be shared among expanded clones across subjects, suggesting that TCR-beta repertoires were private in all groups. The highest TCR clonal expansion was observed in HAM/TSP patients, whereas the lowest was observed in MS patients, even when compared with healthy controls.

For unsorted PBMC libraries, 2 million PBMCs were used after storage in RNAlater at -80 degrees C until RNA extraction. Peripheral blood was subjected to Ficoll-Hypaque density gradient centrifugation to isolate PBMCs, which were then cryopreserved in liquid nitrogen. cDNA was synthesized by template-switch 5'RACE using a primer carrying a 10-nucleotide random unique molecular identifier by which each TCR transcript was tagged. Over 180 million TCR-beta sequences, covering 15-18 subjects, were produced in each sequencing run. Total RNA was extracted with the RNeasy kit. TCR-beta VDJ regions were amplified with primers for the TCR constant region and the 5'RACE anchor, using the KAPA Real-time Library Amplification kit. A first PCR added sample indexes and Illumina adaptors, and a second PCR then raised library yield. After Ampure bead purification, the roughly 650 bp TCR product was size-selected on a 2% E-gel SizeSelection system. Before pooling, library quality was assessed on a Bioanalyzer, concentration was determined with Qubit, and library quantification was performed with the Kapa Library Quantification kit. An Illumina HiSeq 2500 sequenced the libraries paired-end 2 x 150 bp. To increase sequence diversity, roughly 23-30% phiX was spiked into each library pool. As for the authors' bioinformatics: Quality-filtered reads were processed with the UMI-based MiGEC pipeline, which removed over 80% of raw TCR sequences during error correction. VDJ genes were aligned to IMGT germline references, and each clonotype was defined by a unique CDR3 amino acid sequence together with V-J genes. VDJtools evaluated clonal expansion, Shannon diversity and CDR3 relatedness (CalcPairwiseDistances, ClusterSamples); CLCbio workbench built phylogenetic trees. A clone was classed as expanded if it had 8 or more unique UMIs, a cutoff based on coefficient-of-variation modelling across technical triplicates. In-frame beta chains were kept once TCRdb had trimmed the public reads at Q25 with fastp and called clones with MiXCR. Under each unique CDR3 protein, matching rows form one entry showing the most common genes and DNA. These V and J calls are TCRdb output, not the study's own analysis. Recorded for this sample are 53,000 or so distinct CDR3 sequences; 12% of them occurred a single time. Over 8.5% of the sample is taken by the ten largest.

For this chain, trimming is 1 base at the V end and 4 bases at the J end, and the number of junction bases without a gene match is 11. The CDR3 spans 16 residues, from the cysteine through the phenylalanine. Just CDR3 DNA is preserved here, 48 bases in frame from base 1. The germline V gene provides CDR1 SGHDT and CDR2 YYEEEE. This clonotype was seen repeatedly, ten times or more. Its antigen is unknown. The sample holds no much larger clone one base away, and base qualities are not on file. This clonotype originated in a woman aged 60-70 years with HTLV-1-associated myelopathy (HAM/TSP). The specimen was PBMCs. The rearrangement combines TRBV5-6 with TRBJ2-7, and TRBD2 aligns with 7 junction nucleotides. The nucleotide sequence is TGTGCCAGCAGCTTGAAGGGTCTAGCGGAACTTTACGAGCAGTACTTC. This is translated as CASSLKGLAELYEQYF.